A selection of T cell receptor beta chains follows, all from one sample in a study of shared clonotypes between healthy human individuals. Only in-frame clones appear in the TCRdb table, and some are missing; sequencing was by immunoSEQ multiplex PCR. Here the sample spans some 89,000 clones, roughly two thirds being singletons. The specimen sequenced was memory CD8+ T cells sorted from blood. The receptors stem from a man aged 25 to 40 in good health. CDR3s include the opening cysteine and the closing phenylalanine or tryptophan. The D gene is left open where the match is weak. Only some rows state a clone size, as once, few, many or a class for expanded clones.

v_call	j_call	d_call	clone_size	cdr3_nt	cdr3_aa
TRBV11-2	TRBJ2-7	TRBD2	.	TGTGCCAGCAGTCGACTAGCGGACACCTACGAGCAGTACTTC	CASSRLADTYEQYF
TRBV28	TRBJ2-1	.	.	TGTGCCAGCGGCGGCTCCTACAATGAGCAGTTCTTC	CASGGSYNEQFF
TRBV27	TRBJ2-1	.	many	TGTGCCAGCAGTAAGGGTCCATACAATGAGCAGTTCTTC	CASSKGPYNEQFF
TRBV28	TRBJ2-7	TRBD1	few	TGTGCCAGCAGAAACCGACAGGGGATCATCGAGCAGTACTTC	CASRNRQGIIEQYF
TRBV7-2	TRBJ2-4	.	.	TGTGCCAGCAGCTTAGACCCAAACATTCAGTACTTC	CASSLDPNIQYF
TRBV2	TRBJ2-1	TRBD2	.	TGTGCCAGCAGTGAAATCCGAGCGGGAGGGCCAAACAATGAGCAGTTCTTC	CASSEIRAGGPNNEQFF
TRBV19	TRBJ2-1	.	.	TGTGCCAGTAGTGCCCGTCAGGGCTCCTACAATGAGCAGTTCTTC	CASSARQGSYNEQFF
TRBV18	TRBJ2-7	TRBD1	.	TGTGCCAGCTCAACCGGACAGGGATCCTACGAGCAGTACTTC	CASSTGQGSYEQYF
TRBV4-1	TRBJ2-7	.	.	TGCGCCAGCAGCCAAGGGACTAACTACGAGCAGTACTTC	CASSQGTNYEQYF
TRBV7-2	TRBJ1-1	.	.	TGTGCCAGCAGCTTAGGGTTAGGGCTCTCCGAAGCTTTCTTT	CASSLGLGLSEAFF
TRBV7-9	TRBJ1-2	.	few	TGTGCCAGCAGCTCCGGTGCAGGCTACACCTTC	CASSSGAGYTF
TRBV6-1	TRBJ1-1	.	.	TGTGCCAGCAGTGTAAGTAACACTGAAGCTTTCTTT	CASSVSNTEAFF
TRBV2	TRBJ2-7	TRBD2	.	TGTGCCAGCAGTAGCGGGAGGGCCGCCAACGAGCAGTACTTC	CASSSGRAANEQYF
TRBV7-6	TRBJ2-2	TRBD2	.	TGTGCCAGCAGCTTCCCCAGCGGGAGCATCACCGGGGAGCTGTTTTTT	CASSFPSGSITGELFF
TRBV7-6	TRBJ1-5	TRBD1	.	TGTGCCAGCAGCCGCGACAGGGATAGATACTATAGCAATCAGCCCCAGCATTTT	CASSRDRDRYYSNQPQHF
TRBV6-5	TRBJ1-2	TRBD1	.	TGTGCCAGCAGTTACACCGGACAGGCGCGAGCCTATGGCTACACCTTC	CASSYTGQARAYGYTF
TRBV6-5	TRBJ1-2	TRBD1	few	TGTGCCAGCAGTTACGAGGGACAGCCCGTAAATGGCTACACCTTC	CASSYEGQPVNGYTF
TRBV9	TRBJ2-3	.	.	TGTGCCAGCAGCGTAGCGTCAGCGGGCACAGATACGCAGTATTTT	CASSVASAGTDTQYF
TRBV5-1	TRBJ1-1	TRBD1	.	TGCGCCAGCAGATTGGGTATATGGGACAGTGGGAGGCAGGGCACTGAAGCTTTCTTT	CASRLGIWDSGRQGTEAFF
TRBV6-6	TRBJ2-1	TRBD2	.	TGTGCCAGCAGCCTAAGCGGGAGGGCTCCTAACAATGAGCAGTTCTTC	CASSLSGRAPNNEQFF
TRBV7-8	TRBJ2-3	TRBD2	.	TGTGCCAGCAGCCTCGGACTAGCGGGTTACACAGATACGCAGTATTTT	CASSLGLAGYTDTQYF
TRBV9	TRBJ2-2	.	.	TGTGCCAGCAGCGTAGAAGCGGTGGCCGGGGAGCTGTTTTTT	CASSVEAVAGELFF